This T cell receptor (beta chain) was found in a study of blood T cell repertoires in COVID-19. Trimming took 2 bases from V and 6 from J; bases not matched to a gene: 6. The CDR3 runs 14 residues. Germline V gene sequence: CDR1 SQVTM, CDR2 ANQGSEA. Original methodology: Estimation of nucleated cell counts relied on the amplification of reference gene primers. Assay used: immunoSEQ multiplex PCR; TCRdb lists only in-frame clones, some missing. V and J calls and clone size are copied from that table; D and trimming were computed from the DNA. The table has under 250,000 clones, around 86% seen once; the top ten hold around 1.5%.

The receptor was isolated from a woman aged 55-69 years who had recovered from COVID-19. Specimen: peripheral blood. The chain is built from TRBV29-1 and TRBJ1-4, with TRBD1 matching over 7 bases. CDR3 DNA sequence: TGCAGCGTTGAATTTGCAGGGGGGTATGAAAAACTGTTTTTT. Its protein product is CSVEFAGGYEKLFF.